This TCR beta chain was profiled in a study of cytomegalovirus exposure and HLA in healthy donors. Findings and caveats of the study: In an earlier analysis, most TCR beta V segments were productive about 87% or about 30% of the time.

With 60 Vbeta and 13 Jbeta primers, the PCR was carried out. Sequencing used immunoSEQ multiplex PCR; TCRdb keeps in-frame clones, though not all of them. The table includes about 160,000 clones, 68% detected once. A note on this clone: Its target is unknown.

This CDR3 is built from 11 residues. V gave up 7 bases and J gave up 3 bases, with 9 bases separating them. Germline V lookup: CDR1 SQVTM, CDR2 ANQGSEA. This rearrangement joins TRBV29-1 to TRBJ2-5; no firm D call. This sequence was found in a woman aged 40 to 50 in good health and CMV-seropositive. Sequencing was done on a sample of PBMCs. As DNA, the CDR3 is TGCAGCGGGGCGATGGAAGAGACCCAGTACTTC. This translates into CSGAMEETQYF.